This entry lists 24 T cell receptor beta chains sequenced from one sample in a study of patients and donors after allogeneic stem cell transplantation. MiXCR was run by TCRdb on the RT-PCR reads, yielding one entry per CDR3 protein. This table holds more than 150,000 distinct CDR3 sequences, roughly 24% found once. The sample taken for sequencing was blood, either unsorted or a sorted T cell fraction (not recorded which). The receptor set was obtained from a human donor who was either an allogeneic HSCT recipient or a stem cell or donor lymphocyte infusion donor (not recorded which). It is not recorded whose cells these are; they may come from a transplant donor.

V usage is TRBV5-1 and J usage is TRBJ2-7; the D is unclear. The CDR3 contains 13 residues. Deletions cut 3 bases from V and 6 bases from J, with 13 bases between. Looked up from germline, CDR1 is SGHRS and CDR2 is YFSETQ. The CDR3 sequence: CASSYRLDVEQYF. The CDR3 nucleotides are TGCGCCAGCAGCTACCGACTGGACGTCGAGCAGTACTTC.

This clonotype has only a few counts. The rearrangement links TRBV27 to TRBJ2-1; 10 nucleotides line up with TRBD1. The V segment lost 3 bases and the J segment 2 bases; nucleotides outside the gene matches: 1. The CDR3 is made up of 15 amino acids. CDR1 MNHEY and CDR2 SMNVEV come from the germline V gene (reference sequence). CDR3 nucleotides: TGTGCCAGCAGTTTGGGGACAGGGGCCTACAATGAGCAGTTCTTC. It is translated as CASSLGTGAYNEQFF.

This clonotype was picked up one time. V and J are TRBV6-2 or TRBV6-3 and TRBJ2-1; 7 positions match TRBD1. The CDR3 loop spans 18 amino acids. Germline CDR1 and CDR2: MNHEY and SVGEGT. Germline trimming cut 4 bases from V and 7 bases from J; bases unmatched to any gene: 19. CDR3 amino acids: CASSFHNLQGPVSNEQFF. The CDR3 DNA reads TGTGCCAGCAGTTTCCACAACCTACAGGGGCCTGTTTCAAATGAGCAGTTCTTC.

The genes are TRBV11-2 and TRBJ2-1; the D gene is possibly TRBD2 (7 bases). Germline CDR1 reads SGHAT; CDR2 reads FQNNGV. Deletions cut 0 bases from V and 14 bases from J, with 20 bases between. CDR3 length equals 15 residues. The CDR3 coding sequence is TGTGCCAGCAGCTTAGAGGGGGAGGGGACTAACAGGGAGTTCTTC. Its translation is CASSLEGEGTNREFF.

This rearrangement joins TRBV6-5 to TRBJ2-7; D not resolved. Trimming cost V 1 base and J 1 base, with 5 bases left between them. The CDR3 is 13 amino acids. Germline-derived CDR1 and CDR2 are MNHEY and SVGAGI. The CDR3 spells CASSYLGSYEQYF. The CDR3 DNA reads as TGTGCCAGCAGTTACTTGGGATCCTACGAGCAGTACTTC.

This clonotype has ten or more counts. V is TRBV12-3 or TRBV12-4 and J is TRBJ1-5; a weak D match, TRBD1 (5 bases). This CDR3 has 15 residues. The V and J ends lost 3 bases and 2 bases respectively, with 11 bases between them. The CDR3 nucleotides are TGTGCCAGCAGTTTTGGGCAGGGAGGCAATCAGCCCCAGCATTTT. Encoded protein: CASSFGQGGNQPQHF.

This clonotype has only a few counts. The chain couples TRBV7-2 to TRBJ1-5; 8 bases are shared with TRBD1. V gave up 6 bases and J gave up 6 bases; unmatched junction bases: 7. CDR1 is SGHTA, CDR2 FQGNSA, per germline. The CDR3 has 14 amino acids. CDR3 in amino acids: CASREGQGFQPQHF. The CDR3 DNA reads TGTGCCAGCAGAGAAGGACAGGGTTTTCAGCCCCAGCATTTT.

This clonotype was detected only a few times. This chain joins TRBV3-1 and TRBJ2-2; tentatively, D is TRBD1 (5 bases). The CDR3 spans 18 residues. Germline V gene lookup returns CDR1 LGHDT and CDR2 YNNKEL (reference sequence). V was trimmed by 3 bases and J by 0 bases, leaving 17 bases between them. The CDR3 DNA is TGTGCCAGCAGCCAGTTTGGGGCTGGGAAGACGAACACCGGGGAGCTGTTTTTT. Protein sequence: CASSQFGAGKTNTGELFF.

This chain uses TRBV20-1 with TRBJ2-4; weak D call: TRBD2 (6 bases). Trimming took 5 bases from V and 0 from J, leaving 14 bases between them. Germline CDR1 is DFQATT and CDR2 is SNEGSKA (reference sequence). The CDR3 has 15 residues. In DNA form, the CDR3 reads TGCAGTGCTGAATGGGGGGTGCTAGCCAAAAACATTCAGTACTTC. It yields the protein CSAEWGVLAKNIQYF.

This clonotype was recorded a few times. The V gene is TRBV4-3, the J gene TRBJ1-1; D uncertain. The ends were cut back, 1 base at V and 4 bases at J, with 13 bases in the middle. The CDR3 is made up of 15 amino acids. Germline V gene data show CDR1 as LGHNA and CDR2 as YSLEER. CDR3 sequence: CASSQVRELLTEAFF. DNA of the CDR3: TGCGCCAGCAGCCAAGTGAGGGAGTTACTCACTGAAGCTTTCTTT.

This clonotype turned up a few times. The chain carries TRBV29-1 and TRBJ1-4; 7 bases line up with TRBD1. The CDR3 has 13 residues. From germline, CDR1 is SQVTM and CDR2 ANQGSEA. V was pared by 6 bases and J by 8 bases, with 9 bases of the junction left unmatched. The CDR3 coding sequence is TGCAGCGTCATACGACAGGGAGGGGAAAAACTGTTTTTT. Protein product: CSVIRQGGEKLFF.

The gene calls are TRBV12-3 or TRBV12-4 and TRBJ2-7; D gene unclear. The germline V and J ends were trimmed by 6 bases and 0 bases, with 15 bases remaining between them. There are 15 residues in the CDR3. CDR3 DNA sequence: TGTGCCAGCAGGGACGGGTCCTACAGCTCCTACGAGCAGTACTTC. This sequence encodes CASRDGSYSSYEQYF.

This clonotype was detected only a few times. The V gene is TRBV7-9, the J gene TRBJ2-1, with D tentatively TRBD1 (6 bases). The CDR3 is made up of 13 amino acids. Trimming removed 3 bases from V and 9 bases from J, with 12 bases in between. Germline V gene sequence: CDR1 SEHNR, CDR2 FQNEAQ (reference sequence). The CDR3 DNA sequence: TGTGCCAGCAGCTTTGGTACAGGGTTTGAGCAGTTCTTC. This gives the protein CASSFGTGFEQFF.

The chain uses TRBV5-4 and TRBJ1-2, with 7 bases lining up with TRBD1. Trimming at V came to 4 bases and at J to 1 base, leaving 10 bases not matched to a gene. The CDR3 has 16 amino acids. Germline V lookup: CDR1 SGHNT, CDR2 YYREEE (reference sequence). In nucleotides, the CDR3 is TGTGCCAGCAGCCAGGAGAGGACAGGTCTTAACTATGGCTACACCTTC. Encoded protein: CASSQERTGLNYGYTF.

This clonotype was recorded many times. The V call is TRBV12-3 or TRBV12-4, the J call TRBJ1-2, with D hard to call. This CDR3 region has 13 residues. V was shortened by 1 base and J by 4 bases, with 7 bases between the two germline ends. The CDR3 protein is CASSLGQAYGYTF. The CDR3 nucleotides are TGTGCCAGCAGTTTAGGCCAGGCCTATGGCTACACCTTC.

J is TRBJ2-1 and V is TRBV5-6; unclear D gene. Trimming pared 5 bases from V and 6 bases from J, leaving 18 bases between. Looked up from germline, CDR1 is SGHDT and CDR2 is YYEEEE. CDR3 length: 15 residues. Here the CDR3 DNA reads TGTGCCAGCAGAACCACTACCGGGCCGCTCAATGAGCAGTTCTTC. Amino acid sequence: CASRTTTGPLNEQFF. Based on the CDR3 plus reference TRBV5-6 and TRBJ2-1, the full variable domain is DAGVTQSPTHLIKTRGQQVTLRCSPKSGHDTVSWYQQALGQGPQFIFQYYEEEERQRGNFPDRFSGHQFPNYSSELNVNALLLGDSALYLCASRTTTGPLNEQFFGPGTRLTVL.

This clonotype was seen only a few times. The J gene is TRBJ1-1, the V gene TRBV20-1; no clear D gene. Deletions cut 4 bases from V and 3 bases from J, with 6 bases between. Germline values: CDR1 DFQATT, CDR2 SNEGSKA (reference sequence). The CDR3 runs 11 residues. The DNA for the CDR3 is TGCAGTGCTACGACATACACTGAAGCTTTCTTT. This sequence encodes CSATTYTEAFF.

V gene TRBV5-1 combines with J gene TRBJ2-3; tentatively, D is TRBD1 (6 bases). CDR1 is SGHRS and CDR2 is YFSETQ in the germline V gene. The CDR3 has 14 residues. Trimming left V 1 base short and J 4 bases short, with 10 bases between. CDR3 DNA: TGCGCCAGCAGCTTGAGTCAGGGGCCAGATACGCAGTATTTT. It translates to CASSLSQGPDTQYF.

The V and J genes are TRBV29-1 and TRBJ2-3; the D call may be TRBD1 or TRBD2 (5 bases each). The germline V gene has CDR1 SQVTM and CDR2 ANQGSEA. The germline V and J ends were trimmed by 7 bases and 4 bases, with 12 bases remaining between them. The CDR3 runs 12 residues. The CDR3 reads CSARDLADTQYF. CDR3 nucleotide sequence: TGCAGCGCGAGGGACCTCGCAGATACGCAGTATTTT.

This clonotype has a count of ten or more. The V gene is TRBV14, the J gene TRBJ1-5; D gene ambiguous. Trimming pared 4 bases from V and 10 bases from J, leaving 8 bases between. The CDR3 has 11 amino acids. Germline CDR1 and CDR2: SGHDN and FVKESK. The CDR3 protein is CASSRKTPQHF. Here the CDR3 DNA reads TGTGCCAGCAGCCGCAAGACCCCCCAGCATTTT.

This chain connects TRBV29-1 to TRBJ2-7; D tentatively reads TRBD1 or TRBD2 (5 bases each). CDR3 length equals 14 residues. CDR1 is SQVTM and CDR2 is ANQGSEA in the germline V gene. Trimming cost V 4 bases and J 7 bases, with 20 bases left between them. CDR3 DNA sequence: TGCAGCGTTGTTGCAGGGACGTTACTTTGGGAGCAGTACTTC. Its protein is CSVVAGTLLWEQYF.

J is TRBJ2-7 and V is TRBV3-1; 7 bases match TRBD1. The ends lost 5 bases at V and 5 bases at J; junction bases unmatched: 12. This CDR3 contains 15 residues. The germline gives CDR1 LGHDT, CDR2 YNNKEL (reference sequence). CDR3 sequence: CASSAGQEGGHEQYF. The CDR3 coding sequence is TGTGCCAGCAGCGCCGGACAGGAAGGGGGTCACGAGCAGTACTTC.

The V call is TRBV7-8, the J call TRBJ1-5; 9 bases line up with TRBD1. CDR1 and CDR2 from the germline V gene are SGHVS and FQNEAQ. The CDR3 length is 19 residues. V gave up 1 base and J gave up 0 bases; unmatched junction bases: 10. The CDR3 loop is CASSLGNLTGGYSNQPQHF. CDR3 DNA sequence: TGTGCCAGCAGCTTAGGAAATTTGACAGGGGGTTATAGCAATCAGCCCCAGCATTTT.

This clonotype was picked up many times. The CDR3 region has the DNA TGCGCCAGCAGCTTGGGGGGGGCAGTGAACACTGAAGCTTTCTTT. This codes for CASSLGGAVNTEAFF. This chain joins TRBV5-1 and TRBJ1-1; D is perhaps TRBD1 (6 bases). Trimming stripped 0 bases from V and 0 bases from J, with 9 bases between. The CDR3 runs 15 residues. Per germline, CDR1 SGHRS and CDR2 YFSETQ.